This TCR beta chain originates from a study of CD4+ T cells in melanoma. TCRdb keeps only in-frame clones here, not all; method: immunoSEQ multiplex PCR. The sample lists about 7,200 clones, more than 65% occurring once. V was pared by 1 base and J by 9 bases, with 19 bases between. The CDR3 consists of 15 residues. Germline loops: CDR1 MNHNS, CDR2 SASEGT. Study-level findings and limits: Reportedly, melanoma neoantigen-specific CD4+ T cells showed varied differentiation states. CD8+ T cell, macrophage and B cell function reportedly correlated with neoantigen-specific CD4+ T cells.

On this clone itself: As yet, its antigen is unknown.

V and J are TRBV6-1 and TRBJ2-7; the D is unclear. The receptor's source is a human donor with melanoma. The sequenced sample was cells from a culture (not recorded whether cultured in vitro). The CDR3 nucleotides are TGTGCCAGCAGTGAAGAAAGTTCACGGCAGAGAAGGCAGTACTTC. Translated: CASSEESSRQRRQYF.